The 19 T cell receptor beta chains listed next were all sequenced from one sample in a study of cytomegalovirus exposure and HLA in healthy donors. PCR was performed using 60 Vbeta and 13 Jbeta primers. Sequenced by immunoSEQ multiplex PCR; TCRdb stores in-frame clones only, minus some. The sample holds about 100,000 clones, about 79% seen once. Sequencing used PBMCs. The receptors shown here come from a female donor in good health and CMV-seropositive.

In this sample, this clone turned up a few times. The chain employs TRBV11-3 and TRBJ2-5; possible D gene TRBD1, 5 bases. The germline CDR1 and CDR2 sequences are SGHNT and YENEEA. The length of the CDR3 is 14 residues. Trimming shortened V by 1 base and J by 5 bases, and 11 bases separated the two germline ends. DNA of the CDR3: TGTGCCAGCAGCTTAGGGGGCGAGGCGGAGACCCAGTACTTC. This codes for CASSLGGEAETQYF. Full variable domain (missing parts from reference TRBV11-3 and TRBJ2-5): EAGVVQSPRYKIIEKKQPVAFWCNPISGHNTLYWYLQNLGQGPELLIRYENEEAVDDSQLPKDRFSAERLKGVDSTLKIQPAELGDSAVYLCASSLGGEAETQYFGPGTRLLVL.

The chain employs TRBV5-4 and TRBJ2-5, with 7 bases matching TRBD1. Judging by the DNA end, TRBJ2-7 fits better; the J call may be wrong. Germline V lookup: CDR1 SGHNT, CDR2 YYREEE (reference sequence). The CDR3 is 14 amino acids. The CDR3 loop is CASSLEQGPYEQYF. The DNA of the CDR3 is TGTGCCAGCAGCTTGGAACAGGGGCCTTACGAGCAGTACTTC.

The chain employs TRBV6-1 and TRBJ1-1, with D perhaps TRBD1 (6 bases). CDR1 and CDR2 from the germline V gene are MNHNS and SASEGT. The V and J ends lost 7 bases and 1 base respectively, with 13 bases between them. The CDR3 is 14 amino acids. The DNA of the CDR3 is TGTGCCAGCATCGAGAAAGGGGGGAACACTGAAGCTTTCTTT. Residues: CASIEKGGNTEAFF.

The J gene is TRBJ1-2, the V gene TRBV29-1; a possible D gene is TRBD1 (6 bases). V lost 4 bases to trimming and J lost 3 bases, with 21 bases between them. This CDR3 is built from 16 residues. The germline V gene encodes CDR1 SQVTM and CDR2 ANQGSEA. The CDR3 loop reads CSVVTGGRGLHYGYTF. The CDR3 DNA sequence: TGCAGCGTTGTGACTGGGGGCCGAGGTCTTCACTATGGCTACACCTTC.

This chain connects TRBV7-2 to TRBJ1-4; D is perhaps TRBD1 (6 bases). The CDR3 consists of 16 residues. Trimming took 1 base from V and 5 from J, leaving 14 bases between them. CDR1 SGHTA and CDR2 FQGNSA come from the germline V gene. CDR3 coding DNA: TGTGCCAGCAGCTTAGGACCCACAGGGTCGAATGAAAAACTGTTTTTT. The encoded protein is CASSLGPTGSNEKLFF.

V usage is TRBV13 and J usage is TRBJ2-1, with D possibly matching TRBD1 (6 bases). The germline gives CDR1 PRHDT, CDR2 FYEKMQ (reference sequence). The CDR3 contains 13 residues. V dropped 10 bases and J dropped 9 bases, with 19 bases sitting between them. CDR3 sequence: CATTGHPRVEQFF. In DNA form, the CDR3 reads TGTGCCACCACGGGACACCCACGAGTTGAGCAGTTCTTC.

In its sample, this clone was seen once. The same CDR3 also results from other DNA sequences found in this sample. The J gene is TRBJ2-7, the V gene TRBV10-2; 7 nucleotides match TRBD2. The CDR3 covers 13 residues. V shed 6 bases and J 3 bases; nucleotides not matched to a gene: 5. The V gene's germline CDR1 is WSHSY and CDR2 SAAADI. CDR3 loop: CASRSGTNYEQYF. CDR3 DNA: TGCGCCAGCAGAAGCGGGACTAACTACGAGCAGTACTTC.

This clone has just a few counts. The genes are TRBV30 and TRBJ1-3; the D is unclear. V lost 0 bases and J 1 base, leaving 16 bases between the germline ends. CDR3 length: 17 amino acids. CDR1 is GTSNPN, CDR2 SVGIG, per germline (reference sequence). The CDR3, as DNA: TGTGCCTGGAGTGTTTCTGGACCGAGGGAGTCTGGAAACACCATATATTTT. This sequence encodes CAWSVSGPRESGNTIYF.

The V gene is TRBV2, the J gene TRBJ1-1; no clear D. Trimming removed 11 bases from V and 1 base from J, with 11 bases in between. Germline-derived CDR1 and CDR2 are SNHLY and FYNNEI. The CDR3 runs 12 residues. The CDR3: CAGTAQNTEAFF. CDR3 sequence (DNA): TGTGCCGGTACAGCCCAGAACACTGAAGCTTTCTTT. Based on the CDR3 plus reference TRBV2 and TRBJ1-1, the full variable domain is EPEVTQTPSHQVTQMGQEVILRCVPISNHLYFYWYRQILGQKVEFLVSFYNNEISEKSEIFDDQFSVERPDGSNFTLKIRSTKLEDSAMYFCAGTAQNTEAFFGQGTRLTVV.

The V and J genes are TRBV5-4 and TRBJ1-3, with a possible D match to TRBD1 (5 bases). The ends were cut back, 6 bases at V and 7 bases at J, with 14 bases in the middle. CDR3 size: 13 residues. Germline V gene data show CDR1 as SGHNT and CDR2 as YYREEE (reference sequence). CDR3 sequence: CASNYWGGNTIYF. The CDR3 DNA follows: TGTGCCAGCAACTATTGGGGGGGGAACACCATATATTTT.

This chain uses TRBV6-5 with TRBJ2-7; D remains ambiguous. CDR3 length: 15 residues. V was cut by 0 bases and J by 7 bases, with 16 bases left in between. CDR1 is MNHEY, CDR2 SVGAGI, per germline. CDR3 bases: TGTGCCAGCAGTTACTCGAGGTTAGCTTATTGGGAGCAGTACTTC. This translates into CASSYSRLAYWEQYF.

The V call is TRBV29-1, the J call TRBJ2-1; 9 positions agree with TRBD1. Germline V gene data show CDR1 as SQVTM and CDR2 as ANQGSEA. Trimming took 5 bases from V and 4 from J; bases not matched to a gene: 6. The CDR3 loop spans 14 amino acids. CDR3 in amino acids: CSVPPGQGYNEQFF. CDR3 DNA: TGCAGCGTTCCGCCGGGACAGGGTTACAATGAGCAGTTCTTC.

Only one count was recorded for this clone. The rearrangement uses TRBV4-3 and TRBJ1-5, with 7 bases lining up with TRBD1. Germline CDR1 LGHNA, CDR2 YSLEER. V gave up 4 bases and J gave up 2 bases; unmatched junction bases: 8. This CDR3 is built from 16 residues. The CDR3 sequence is CASSRTTGQGNQPQHF. The CDR3 DNA follows: TGCGCCAGCAGCCGAACCACTGGACAGGGCAATCAGCCCCAGCATTTT.

The J gene is TRBJ2-7, the V gene TRBV27, with 11 positions matching TRBD2. The V and J ends lost 6 bases and 6 bases, in that order; junction bases with no gene match: 4. The CDR3 is made up of 13 amino acids. CDR1 and CDR2 from the germline V gene are MNHEY and SMNVEV (reference sequence). CDR3 loop: CASSLAGGLEQYF. The DNA for the CDR3 is TGTGCCAGCAGCTTAGCGGGAGGGCTCGAGCAGTACTTC.

This chain uses TRBV5-8 with TRBJ2-5, with a weak D call TRBD2 (6 bases). Germline V gene lookup returns CDR1 SGHTS and CDR2 YDEGEE. CDR3 length equals 14 residues. V was trimmed by 0 bases and J by 5 bases, leaving 11 bases between them. The CDR3 protein is CASSLGRDVETQYF. CDR3 sequence (DNA): TGTGCCAGCAGCTTGGGGCGGGACGTGGAGACCCAGTACTTC.

The V call is TRBV6-7, the J call TRBJ2-5; TRBD2 aligns across 16 bases. The DNA end is a closer match to TRBJ2-7, so the J assignment may be wrong. TRBV6-7 is identified as an open reading frame with a role that is uncertain. The CDR3 extends over 18 amino acids. The CDR3 spells CASSYLPGLAGGQYEQYF. CDR3 DNA: TGTGCCAGCAGTTATTTACCGGGACTAGCGGGAGGGCAGTACGAGCAGTACTTC.

This clone has just a few counts. The rearrangement joins TRBV5-1 to TRBJ2-7; perhaps TRBD1 as D (6 bases). This CDR3 region has 16 residues. V lost 0 bases, J lost 2 bases, and 15 bases lay in between. Germline-derived CDR1 and CDR2 are SGHRS and YFSETQ. CDR3 DNA sequence: TGCGCCAGCAGCTTGGCAAACAGGGTGGGGCCCTACGAGCAGTACTTC. It codes for CASSLANRVGPYEQYF. Combining the CDR3 with reference TRBV5-1 and TRBJ2-7 gives the whole variable domain KAGVTQTPRYLIKTRGQQVTLSCSPISGHRSVSWYQQTPGQGLQFLFEYFSETQRNKGNFPGRFSGRQFSNSRSEMNVSTLELGDSALYLCASSLANRVGPYEQYFGPGTRLTVT.

The V call is TRBV15, the J call TRBJ1-4, with TRBD1 as a possible D gene (6 bases). The CDR3 consists of 16 residues. Per the germline V gene, CDR1 is LNHNV and CDR2 is YYDKDF (reference sequence). The germline V and J ends were trimmed by 0 bases and 1 base, with 9 bases remaining between them. DNA for the CDR3: TGTGCCACCAGCAGAGATTTGGGACAAACTAATGAAAAACTGTTTTTT. Translation: CATSRDLGQTNEKLFF. The full variable domain, rest sourced from reference TRBV15 and TRBJ1-4, is DAMVIQNPRYQVTQFGKPVTLSCSQTLNHNVMYWYQQKSSQAPKLLFHYYDKDFNNEADTPDNFQSRRPNTSFCFLDIRSPGLGDTAMYLCATSRDLGQTNEKLFFGSGTQLSVL.

A single count supports this clone. This chain uses TRBV5-1 with TRBJ2-2; D remains ambiguous. This CDR3 is built from 16 residues. Trimming stripped 0 bases from V and 0 bases from J, with 9 bases between. CDR1 is SGHRS, CDR2 YFSETQ, per germline. CDR3 nucleotides: TGCGCCAGCAGCTTGGTTCCAGGCGCGAACACCGGGGAGCTGTTTTTT. Amino acids: CASSLVPGANTGELFF.